This note documents a single T cell receptor (beta chain) sequence. Germline loops: CDR1 MNHEY, CDR2 SVGAGI. The V gene end was trimmed by 5 bases and the J gene end by 5 bases; junction bases not matched to a gene: 5. CDR3 length: 13 amino acids. The sample comes from a study of control samples from healthy donors and cancer patients. The protocol was immunoSEQ multiplex PCR, while the TCRdb copy is restricted to in-frame clones and leaves out a portion. This sample has roughly 120,000 clones; 93% occur once, and the top ten carry roughly 2.6%. The sequencing sample was made of blood. The TCR sequence derives from a man under 40 in good health. The chain combines TRBV6-5 with TRBJ1-1, with 7 bases that match TRBD1. CDR3 nucleotides: TGTGCCAGCAGTCTCCAGGGGGAGACTGAAGCTTTCTTT. It codes for CASSLQGETEAFF.